These 16 T cell receptor beta chains came from one sample sequenced in a study of blood T cell repertoires in COVID-19. Measured with immunoSEQ multiplex PCR; TCRdb has only the in-frame clones, and not every one. The top ten clones hold roughly 7% of a sample with around 220,000 clones, approximately 80% of them seen once. Input material: peripheral blood. The receptors shown here come from a woman older than 75 with COVID-19, enrolled during active disease.

J is TRBJ1-5 and V is TRBV7-6; a weak D match, TRBD1 (5 bases). Germline V gene sequence: CDR1 SGHVS, CDR2 FNYEAQ. The CDR3 runs 15 residues. V dropped 5 bases and J dropped 8 bases, with 19 bases sitting between them. The CDR3 DNA sequence: TGTGCCAGCAGCCAGTATGACAGCTTGTACGAGCCCCAGCATTTT. This codes for CASSQYDSLYEPQHF.

The chain uses TRBV5-1 and TRBJ2-7; 11 bases map to TRBD2. Germline trimming cut 2 bases from V and 0 bases from J; bases unmatched to any gene: 7. CDR1 SGHRS and CDR2 YFSETQ come from the germline V gene. The CDR3 sequence is 17 residues long. The CDR3 region is CASSFYSGRVDSYEQYF. CDR3 in DNA: TGCGCCAGCAGCTTTTATAGCGGGAGGGTGGACTCCTACGAGCAGTACTTC.

This chain joins TRBV6-1 and TRBJ1-2; 9 nucleotides agree with TRBD1. Trimming took 4 bases from V and 5 from J; bases not matched to a gene: 11. This CDR3 has 16 amino acids. Germline V lookup: CDR1 MNHNS, CDR2 SASEGT. In nucleotides, the CDR3 is TGTGCCAGCAGTGGGAACAGGGGGCGGGAGCCTTATGGCTACACCTTC. Protein sequence: CASSGNRGREPYGYTF.

The J gene is TRBJ2-5, the V gene TRBV14; 9 bases are a match to TRBD1. With 1 base clipped from V and 0 bases from J, the junction kept 6 bases outside the gene matches. Per germline, CDR1 SGHDN and CDR2 FVKESK. This CDR3 is 17 amino acids long. CDR3 residues: CASSQGDGTGYQETQYF. The CDR3 DNA reads as TGTGCCAGCAGCCAAGGGGACGGGACAGGGTACCAAGAGACCCAGTACTTC.

The count of this clone is one. This chain connects TRBV7-3 to TRBJ2-1, with 10 positions matching TRBD1. Germline V gives CDR1 SGHTA, CDR2 FQGTGA. Trimming at V came to 2 bases and at J to 7 bases, leaving 2 bases not matched to a gene. CDR3 length: 14 residues. CDR3: CASSLGGQGNEQFF. The CDR3 nucleotides read TGTGCCAGCAGCTTAGGGGGACAGGGGAATGAGCAGTTCTTC.

V usage is TRBV18 and J usage is TRBJ2-3; D is possibly TRBD2 (6 bases). Germline loops: CDR1 KGHSH, CDR2 LQKENI. Trimming removed 3 bases from V and 1 base from J, with 11 bases in between. This CDR3 has 15 residues. The CDR3 DNA sequence: TGTGCCAGCTCACCTCAAGCTAGCGGCACAGATACGCAGTATTTT. Protein product: CASSPQASGTDTQYF.

This clone was picked up a small number of times. The rearrangement joins TRBV7-2 to TRBJ1-4; D may be TRBD1 (6 bases). With 7 bases removed from V and 7 bases from J, the gap between germline ends came to 16 bases. CDR3 length equals 14 residues. Germline CDR1 reads SGHTA; CDR2 reads FQGNSA. CDR3 amino acids: CASTKGAGAEKLFF. The CDR3 bases are TGTGCCAGCACAAAAGGGGCAGGGGCTGAAAAACTGTTTTTT.

This clone was picked up a small number of times. The V gene is TRBV19, the J gene TRBJ1-1; D remains ambiguous. Germline V gene sequence: CDR1 LNHDA, CDR2 SQIVND (reference sequence). The V gene lost 7 bases and the J gene lost 5 bases, with 14 bases spanning the gap. This CDR3 has 13 residues. The CDR3 loop is CASNVPPGTEAFF. CDR3 DNA sequence: TGTGCCAGTAACGTCCCCCCGGGAACTGAAGCTTTCTTT. Full variable domain (rest looked up from reference TRBV19 and TRBJ1-1): DGGITQSPKYLFRKEGQNVTLSCEQNLNHDAMYWYRQDPGQGLRLIYYSQIVNDFQKGDIAEGYSVSREKKESFPLTVTSAQKNPTAFYLCASNVPPGTEAFFGQGTRLTVV.

The chain combines TRBV10-3 with TRBJ2-2, with a weak D call TRBD1 (6 bases). The V gene's germline CDR1 is ENHRY and CDR2 SYGVKD. V was clipped by 11 bases and J by 7 bases, with 20 bases between them. The CDR3 extends over 14 amino acids. The CDR3 region is CASISPARGGELFF. CDR3 DNA sequence: TGTGCCTCAATCTCCCCGGCCAGGGGCGGGGAGCTGTTTTTT.

The chain carries TRBV24-1 and TRBJ2-3; 7 bases line up with TRBD1. The CDR3 is made up of 13 amino acids. Germline V lookup: CDR1 KGHDR, CDR2 SFDVKD. V lost 10 bases, J lost 5 bases, and 8 bases stayed unmatched. The CDR3 protein is CATSGTEVDTQYF. In nucleotides, the CDR3 is TGTGCCACTTCCGGGACAGAAGTAGATACGCAGTATTTT.

The chain carries TRBV5-1 and TRBJ2-5, with D possibly TRBD2 on 6 matching bases. The V end lost 1 base, the J end lost 5 bases, and 15 bases lay between the germline ends. Germline V CDR1 and CDR2: SGHRS, YFSETQ. This CDR3 has 15 amino acids. CDR3 amino acids: CASSLSAGGAETQYF. CDR3 coding DNA: TGCGCCAGCAGCTTGTCAGCGGGTGGGGCGGAGACCCAGTACTTC.

The gene calls are TRBV18 and TRBJ2-7; tentatively, D is TRBD2 (5 bases). CDR1 and CDR2 from the germline V gene are KGHSH and LQKENI. The V gene lost 1 base and the J gene lost 3 bases, with 10 bases spanning the gap. CDR3 length: 14 amino acids. In DNA, the CDR3 is TGTGCCAGCTCACCACAGGGCCGGGACTACGAGCAGTACTTC. This sequence encodes CASSPQGRDYEQYF.

The rearrangement joins TRBV9 to TRBJ2-7, with 7 bases identical to TRBD1. This CDR3 is 14 amino acids long. With 4 bases clipped from V and 3 bases from J, the junction kept 7 bases outside the gene matches. The germline CDR1 and CDR2 sequences are SGDLS and YYNGEE. CDR3 sequence reads: CASSPRQGDYEQYF. The CDR3 coding sequence is TGTGCCAGCAGCCCCCGGCAGGGGGACTACGAGCAGTACTTC.

Only one count was recorded for this clone. The rearrangement links TRBV7-3 to TRBJ2-2, with 12 bases fitting TRBD2. V shed 4 bases, J shed 5 bases, and the junction held 5 bases outside the gene matches. Germline CDR1 and CDR2: SGHTA and FQGTGA. The CDR3 totals 16 residues. The CDR3: CASSSSGLAGTGELFF. The CDR3 nucleotides read TGTGCCAGCAGCTCCTCGGGACTAGCGGGTACCGGGGAGCTGTTTTTT.

The rearrangement joins TRBV2 to TRBJ1-1, with 7 bases matching TRBD1. Germline lookup yields CDR1 SNHLY and CDR2 FYNNEI. With V trimmed by 6 bases and J by 0 bases, 10 bases remained unmatched. This CDR3 comprises 16 residues. This CDR3 reads CASSSDRLFMNTEAFF. The CDR3 DNA is TGTGCCAGCAGCTCGGACAGGTTATTCATGAACACTGAAGCTTTCTTT.

The gene calls are TRBV28 and TRBJ1-1; unclear D gene. Germline assignment: CDR1 MDHEN and CDR2 SYDVKM. This CDR3 is 13 amino acids long. The germline V and J ends were trimmed by 10 bases and 2 bases, with 14 bases remaining between them. CDR3 sequence reads: CATKPPVNTEAFF. CDR3 in DNA: TGTGCCACCAAACCCCCGGTTAACACTGAAGCTTTCTTT.